The 9 T cell receptor beta chains below were found in one sample sequenced in a study of T cell responses to AZD1222 COVID-19 vaccine. Clones were sequenced by immunoSEQ multiplex PCR, and TCRdb holds only the in-frame ones, with some missing. Of 100,000 or so clones in the sample, just under 90% are singletons; the top ten hold about 16%. The specimen was peripheral blood, collected on day 0 of AZD1222 vaccination. These receptors all come from an adult in good health.

J is TRBJ1-2 and V is TRBV19; no clear D gene. The V and J ends lost 5 bases and 8 bases respectively, with 18 bases between them. The CDR3 totals 14 residues. Germline-derived CDR1 and CDR2 are LNHDA and SQIVND (reference sequence). The CDR3 DNA reads as TGTGCCAGTAGTTTGGACCAAGAGCTTTACGGCTACACCTTC. This translates into CASSLDQELYGYTF.

This clone was picked up one time. The rearrangement uses TRBV15 and TRBJ1-1; possible D gene TRBD1, 6 bases. V was pared by 6 bases and J by 4 bases, with 15 bases between. The CDR3 runs 14 residues. Germline V lookup: CDR1 LNHNV, CDR2 YYDKDF (reference sequence). The CDR3 bases are TGTGCCACCAGTCCCGTCAGGGGCGGCACTGAAGCTTTCTTT. This gives the protein CATSPVRGGTEAFF.

The chain carries TRBV7-8 and TRBJ1-2; 8 bases agree with TRBD1. Germline CDR1 and CDR2: SGHVS and FQNEAQ. The CDR3 length is 15 residues. V lost 2 bases, J lost 8 bases, and 10 bases stayed unmatched. The CDR3 coding sequence is TGTGCCAGCAGCTTACGGACAGGGAAAGGAAAAGGCTACACCTTC. Translating it yields CASSLRTGKGKGYTF.

The chain combines TRBV10-2 with TRBJ2-1, with 10 positions matching TRBD2. The CDR3 covers 16 residues. The junction had 11 bases not matched to a gene; V was cut back by 7 bases and J by 5 bases. Germline-derived CDR1 and CDR2 are WSHSY and SAAADI. CDR3 residues: CASNRRLAGEDNEQFF. The CDR3 DNA reads TGCGCCAGCAATAGGAGGCTAGCGGGGGAAGACAATGAGCAGTTCTTC.

The chain combines TRBV24-1 with TRBJ1-5; a weak D match, TRBD1 (5 bases). This CDR3 region has 15 residues. The V gene's germline CDR1 is KGHDR and CDR2 SFDVKD. V lost 4 bases and J 3 bases, leaving 12 bases between the germline ends. The CDR3 sequence is CATSDPTEYNQPQHF. CDR3 bases: TGTGCCACCAGTGACCCGACAGAGTACAATCAGCCCCAGCATTTT.

This chain joins TRBV5-4 and TRBJ2-1, with 11 bases identical to TRBD2. CDR3 length: 16 amino acids. Germline CDR1 reads SGHNT; CDR2 reads YYREEE (reference sequence). V lost 5 bases, J lost 5 bases, and 9 bases stayed unmatched. CDR3: CASRQPGTSGHNEQFF. CDR3 nucleotides: TGTGCCAGCAGACAGCCCGGGACTAGCGGTCACAATGAGCAGTTCTTC.

V is TRBV10-2 and J is TRBJ1-5; the D is unclear. There are 13 residues in the CDR3. V was pared by 2 bases and J by 6 bases, with 8 bases between. Per the germline V gene, CDR1 is WSHSY and CDR2 is SAAADI. CDR3 protein: CASSERETQPQHF. CDR3 DNA sequence: TGCGCCAGCAGTGAGAGGGAGACTCAGCCCCAGCATTTT.

The chain links TRBV2 to TRBJ1-2; weak D call: TRBD1 (5 bases). The CDR3 is made up of 14 amino acids. Per germline, CDR1 SNHLY and CDR2 FYNNEI. V was cut by 0 bases and J by 8 bases, with 13 bases left in between. The CDR3 DNA reads as TGTGCCAGCAGTGAAGCGCGAGGGGCTGCGGGCTACACCTTC. As protein: CASSEARGAAGYTF.

The chain employs TRBV5-1 and TRBJ1-4; TRBD1 agrees at 8 bases. The germline V gene has CDR1 SGHRS and CDR2 YFSETQ. The CDR3 sequence is 16 residues long. J lost 2 bases, V lost 0 bases, and 3 bases had no gene match. Written as DNA, the CDR3 is TGCGCCAGCAGCTTGGGACAGGGGCTGACTAATGAAAAACTGTTTTTT. Its protein is CASSLGQGLTNEKLFF.